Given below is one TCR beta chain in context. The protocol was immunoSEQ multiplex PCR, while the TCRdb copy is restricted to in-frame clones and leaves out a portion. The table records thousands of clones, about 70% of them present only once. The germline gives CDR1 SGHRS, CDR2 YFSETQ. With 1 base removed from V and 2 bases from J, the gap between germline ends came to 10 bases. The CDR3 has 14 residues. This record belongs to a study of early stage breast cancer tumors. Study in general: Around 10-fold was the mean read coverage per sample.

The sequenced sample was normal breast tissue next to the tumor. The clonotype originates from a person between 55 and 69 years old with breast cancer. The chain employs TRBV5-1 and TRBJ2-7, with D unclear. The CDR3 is CASSLIPNTYEQYF. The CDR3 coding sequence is TGCGCCAGCAGCTTGATTCCGAATACCTACGAGCAGTACTTC. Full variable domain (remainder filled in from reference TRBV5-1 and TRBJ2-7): KAGVTQTPRYLIKTRGQQVTLSCSPISGHRSVSWYQQTPGQGLQFLFEYFSETQRNKGNFPGRFSGRQFSNSRSEMNVSTLELGDSALYLCASSLIPNTYEQYFGPGTRLTVT.